This entry describes one T cell receptor beta chain. Antigen unknown. The data are from a study of shared clonotypes between healthy human individuals. General observations from the study: Measured sharing among donors was expected to vary with sequencing depth.

Profiling relied on immunoSEQ multiplex PCR, and the TCRdb table lists in-frame clones only, not all of them. The sample consists of roughly 1 million clones, 75% to 85% of them appearing once. Germline V gene sequence: CDR1 MDHEN, CDR2 SYDVKM. The CDR3 runs to 13 residues. V lost 7 bases and J 0 bases, leaving 9 bases between the germline ends. V usage is TRBV28 and J usage is TRBJ1-1; D is ambiguous. The source of this sequence is a man aged 18 to 29 in good health. Some clones in this sample may be carry-over from other donors' samples. Sequenced: memory CD4+ T cells from PBMCs. The subset denotes: CD45RA-negative fraction. The CDR3 spells CASNPVMNTEAFF. Here the CDR3 DNA reads TGTGCCAGCAATCCGGTTATGAACACTGAAGCTTTCTTT.